This T cell receptor (beta chain) was sequenced for a study of blood T cell repertoires in COVID-19. Across the study: In each case, the material was cDNA or gDNA derived from T cells, B-cell-depleted T cells, or PBMCs.

Looked up from germline, CDR1 is SGHTA and CDR2 is FQGNSA. The CDR3 consists of 13 residues. V dropped 6 bases and J dropped 5 bases, with 11 bases sitting between them. TCRdb keeps only in-frame clones here, not all; method: immunoSEQ multiplex PCR. This sample carries more than 95,000 clones, about 85% of them seen once, and the ten largest clones take roughly 27%. The sequenced material came from peripheral blood. The clonotype comes from a woman of 80 years or more with acute or convalescent COVID-19. This chain joins TRBV7-2 and TRBJ1-5; D remains unclear. Here the CDR3 DNA reads TGTGCCAGCAGACCAAGCGTATATCAGCCCCAGCATTTT. Amino acids: CASRPSVYQPQHF.